This TCR beta chain was recorded in a study of blood T cell repertoires in COVID-19. Background on the study: Both acute and convalescent COVID-19 samples were obtained from the United States, Italy and Spain.

The method was immunoSEQ multiplex PCR; TCRdb's version includes in-frame clones alone and lacks a portion of them. The data show 120,000 or so clones, 86% seen once. CDR3 length equals 13 residues. Deletions cut 3 bases from V and 10 bases from J, with 10 bases between. Germline-derived CDR1 and CDR2 are SNHLY and FYNNEI. The TCR sequence derives from a man in his 70s who had recovered from COVID-19. The V call is TRBV2, the J call TRBJ1-6; D might be TRBD1 (5 bases). Material: peripheral blood. CDR3 sequence (DNA): TGTGCCAGCAGTGATCAGGGTGGATCACCCCTCCACTTT. This translates into CASSDQGGSPLHF.